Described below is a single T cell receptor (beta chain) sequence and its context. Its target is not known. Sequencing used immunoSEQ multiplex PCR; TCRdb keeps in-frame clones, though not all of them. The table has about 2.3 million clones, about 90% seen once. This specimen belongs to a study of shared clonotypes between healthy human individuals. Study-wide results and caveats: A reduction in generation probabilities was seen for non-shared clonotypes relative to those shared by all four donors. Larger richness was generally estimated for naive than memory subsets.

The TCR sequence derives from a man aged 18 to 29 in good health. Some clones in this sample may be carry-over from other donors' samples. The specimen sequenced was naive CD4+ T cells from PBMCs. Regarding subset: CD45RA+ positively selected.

In DNA form, the CDR3 reads TGCGCCAGCGCGGAGGACAGGGCGGGGAATGAGCAGTTCTTC. It is translated as CASAEDRAGNEQFF. V and J are TRBV5-1 and TRBJ2-1; 8 positions agree with TRBD1. From germline, CDR1 is SGHRS and CDR2 YFSETQ. The CDR3 is made up of 14 amino acids. V lost 7 bases to trimming and J lost 7 bases; unmatched junction nucleotides: 10.